This T cell receptor beta chain is from a study of identifying expanded T cells in peripheral blood. Details on this clone: Its antigen is unknown. One end of the junction fails to match germline, which may point to a read error.

Collection occurred without any documented infections or immune events in donors. Only in-frame clones appear in the TCRdb table, and some are missing; sequencing was by immunoSEQ multiplex PCR. Of around 81,000 clones detected, approximately 81% appear once; the ten largest clones hold 3.5% to 5%. Study-wide findings and caveats: About 1.3 clones differed between technical replicates, versus about 16 and 19 over time. Clone count variance between approximately 2-week samples rose with total template count.

Germline V gene data show CDR1 as SGHNT and CDR2 as YYREEE (reference sequence). The CDR3 covers 13 residues. Sequencing was done on a sample of blood. The rearrangement joins TRBV5-4 to TRBJ2-1; 10 bases fit TRBD2. The receptor was isolated from a person between 18 and 70 years old in good health. CDR3: CATSGGVNNEQFF. The CDR3 coding sequence is TGTGCCACCAGCGGGGGGGTTAACAATGAGCAGTTCTTC.